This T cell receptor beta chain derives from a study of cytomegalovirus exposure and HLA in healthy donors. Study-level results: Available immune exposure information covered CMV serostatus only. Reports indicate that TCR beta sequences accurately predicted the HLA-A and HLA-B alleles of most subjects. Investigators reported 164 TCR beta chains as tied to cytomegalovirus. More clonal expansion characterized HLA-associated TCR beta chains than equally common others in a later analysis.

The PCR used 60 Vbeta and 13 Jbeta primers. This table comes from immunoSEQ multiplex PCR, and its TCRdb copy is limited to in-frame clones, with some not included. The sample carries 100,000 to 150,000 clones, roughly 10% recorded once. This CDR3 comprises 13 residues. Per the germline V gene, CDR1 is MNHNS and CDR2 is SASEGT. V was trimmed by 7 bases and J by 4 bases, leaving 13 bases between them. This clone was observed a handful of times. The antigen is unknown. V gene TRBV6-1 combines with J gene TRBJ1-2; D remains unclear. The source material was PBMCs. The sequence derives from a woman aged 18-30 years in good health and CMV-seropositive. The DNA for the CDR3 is TGTGCCAGCACTTTAGACATCCTCTATGGCTACACCTTC. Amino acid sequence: CASTLDILYGYTF.